The rows below give T cell receptor beta chains drawn from one sample of a study of blood T cell repertoires in COVID-19. Here immunoSEQ multiplex PCR was the method, and the copy in TCRdb shows in-frame clones only, minus some. The table shows roughly 260,000 clones, with 91% occurring only once. Material for sequencing was PBMCs or T cells enriched from blood (not recorded which). The source of these receptors is a human donor in a cohort exposed to, infected with or recovered from COVID-19 (not recorded which). The donor label of this sample is uncertain. Each CDR3 is given with its conserved first and last residue. A D gene is named only where the DNA matches it firmly. Clone size is shown for a subset of rows, as once, few, many or a class of expanded clone.

size | J | V | D | DNA | CDR3
. | TRBJ2-3 | TRBV4-2 | TRBD2 | TGTGCCAGCAACCAGGCGGCTAGCGGATACACAGATACGCAGTATTTT | CASNQAASGYTDTQYF
. | TRBJ1-5 | TRBV27 | . | TGTGCCAGCCGACAGGGCAATCAGCCCCAGCATTTT | CASRQGNQPQHF
once | TRBJ2-3 | TRBV11-2 | TRBD2 | TGTGCCAGCAGCTTGGGCGGGGGTTTCACAGATACGCAGTATTTT | CASSLGGGFTDTQYF
. | TRBJ2-3 | TRBV6-6 | TRBD2 | TGTGCCAGCAGTCCCGGACTAGCGGGGGTCTCGCTAGATACGCAGTATTTT | CASSPGLAGVSLDTQYF
. | TRBJ2-1 | TRBV5-8 | . | TGTGCCAGCAGCTTGGCCCTGGGCAGGGGTGATGAGCAGTTCTTC | CASSLALGRGDEQFF
. | TRBJ1-6 | TRBV14 | . | TGTGCCAGCAGCCAAGAGGGAGTTGGTTCACCCCTCCACTTT | CASSQEGVGSPLHF
once | TRBJ1-4 | TRBV5-1 | . | TGCGCCAGCAGCTTGGGGACAGAAAATGAAAAACTGTTTTTT | CASSLGTENEKLFF
. | TRBJ1-5 | TRBV27 | . | TGTGCCAGCAGTTTATCGATACGGGATAGCAATCAGCCCCAGCATTTT | CASSLSIRDSNQPQHF
. | TRBJ2-3 | TRBV29-1 | TRBD1 | TGCAGCGTTGAAAAGGGGACAGGGGCGGTGGATACGCAGTATTTT | CSVEKGTGAVDTQYF
. | TRBJ1-4 | TRBV7-9 | . | TGTGCCAGCAGCTTTATAGGAGGGCTCCATGGGGAAAAAAATGAAAAACTGTTTTTT | CASSFIGGLHGEKNEKLFF
. | TRBJ2-1 | TRBV7-9 | TRBD2 | TGTGCCAGCAGCACCGAGACTAGCGGCTCCTACAATGAGCAGTTCTTC | CASSTETSGSYNEQFF
. | TRBJ2-1 | TRBV11-3 | TRBD2 | TGTGCCAGCAGCTTATACAGCGGGGGGGGACACAATGAGCAGTTCTTC | CASSLYSGGGHNEQFF
. | TRBJ2-7 | TRBV7-2 | TRBD2 | TGTGCCAGCAGCTTAGATTGGCTGGGACTAGCGGCTTACGAGCAGTACTTC | CASSLDWLGLAAYEQYF
once | TRBJ2-3 | TRBV18 | . | TGTGCCAGCTCACAACTCTCCGGGGATACGCAGTATTTT | CASSQLSGDTQYF
few | TRBJ1-1 | TRBV4-1 | TRBD1 | TGCGCCAGCAGCCAGACCGGGACAGAGAACACTGAAGCTTTCTTT | CASSQTGTENTEAFF
. | TRBJ2-5 | TRBV9 | . | TGTGCCAGCAGCGTAGGAGGTAGCCCGGAGACCCAGTACTTC | CASSVGGSPETQYF
. | TRBJ2-1 | TRBV18 | TRBD2 | TGTGCCAGCTCACCTCGGCTAGCGGGGGGGGACAAGTCGACGGAGCAGTTCTTC | CASSPRLAGGDKSTEQFF
once | TRBJ1-4 | TRBV18 | . | TGTGCCAGCTCAAGCGGGGTCCCACCACATAATGAAAAACTGTTTTTT | CASSSGVPPHNEKLFF
. | TRBJ1-3 | TRBV19 | . | TGTGCCAGTAGTATATTACGAGGTGACGGCTCTGGAAACACCATATATTTT | CASSILRGDGSGNTIYF
. | TRBJ2-1 | TRBV6-4 | TRBD2 | TGTGCCAGCAGTGAAAGACTAGCGGGGGGATACAATGAGCAGTTCTTC | CASSERLAGGYNEQFF
. | TRBJ1-2 | TRBV6-5 | . | TGTGCCAGCAGGGGGGACTTAGGCTATGGCTACACCTTC | CASRGDLGYGYTF
. | TRBJ1-2 | TRBV10-3 | TRBD1 | TGTGCCATCAGTGATCCGACAGGGGGCAGCTATGGCTACACCTTC | CAISDPTGGSYGYTF
. | TRBJ1-1 | TRBV6-5 | . | TGTGCCAGCAGAAATACAGGAGGGGACACTGAAGCTTTCTTT | CASRNTGGDTEAFF
. | TRBJ2-3 | TRBV4-3 | . | TGCGCCAGCAGCCAAGATCCCCTAGGCGAGGAGCAGTATTTT | CASSQDPLGEEQYF
. | TRBJ1-1 | TRBV25-1 | . | TGTGCCAGCAGTCGAGGGTCAGGAATTTCTGAAGCTTTCTTT | CASSRGSGISEAFF